This passage covers 30 T cell receptor beta chains from one sample sequenced in a study (dated by TCRdb to between 2014 and 2016). CD4+CD25+CD127-/low cells were isolated as Tregs. Library creation used 5' RACE. Sequenced using an Illumina MiSeq. The public sequencing data were trimmed at Q25 with fastp and processed into clonotypes with MiXCR by TCRdb, which kept only in-frame beta chains. Identical CDR3 protein sequences are pooled into one entry, listed with their most common genes and DNA. The table for this sample lists 10,000 to 12,000 distinct CDR3 sequences; roughly 18% of them were counted only once. 3.8% of the sample is taken by the ten largest. Sequenced: Tregs sorted from a lymph node. Receptor source: a female donor with breast cancer.

Notes on this clonotype: The conserved phenylalanine or tryptophan normally closing the CDR3 is absent here, so this likely arose from a read error. The genes are TRBV4-1 and TRBJ1-5; D unresolved. The CDR3 is 15 amino acids. Trimming took off 1 base at V and 1 base at J, with 8 bases between the two ends. Germline V CDR1 and CDR2: MGHRA, YSYEKL. CDR3 region: CASSQALQSNQPQHS. The CDR3 region has the DNA TGCGCCAGCAGCCAAGCTTTACAGAGCAATCAGCCCCAGCATTCT.

In its sample, this clonotype was seen many times. This chain joins TRBV3-1 and TRBJ1-2, with TRBD1 matching over 7 bases. V was pared by 4 bases and J by 3 bases, with 5 bases of the junction left unmatched. The CDR3 extends over 14 amino acids. Germline V lookup: CDR1 LGHDT, CDR2 YNNKEL (reference sequence). The DNA of the CDR3 is TGTGCCAGCAGCCGCCGGGACAGAGACTATGGCTACACCTTC. This gives the protein CASSRRDRDYGYTF. Using reference TRBV3-1 and TRBJ1-2 for the parts outside the CDR3, the full variable domain is DTAVSQTPKYLVTQMGNDKSIKCEQNLGHDTMYWYKQDSKKFLKIMFSYNNKELIINETVPNRFSPKSPDKAHLNLHINSLELGDSAVYFCASSRRDRDYGYTFGSGTRLTVV.

This clonotype is labeled as medium-sized. The J gene is TRBJ2-2, the V gene TRBV3-1, with 7 nucleotides matching TRBD2. V dropped 4 bases and J dropped 2; count of bases not matched to a gene: 7. This CDR3 is 16 amino acids long. Germline V gene sequence: CDR1 LGHDT, CDR2 YNNKEL (reference sequence). The CDR3 protein is CASSPGLAANTGELFF. The CDR3 region has the DNA TGTGCCAGCAGCCCGGGCCTAGCGGCAAACACCGGGGAGCTGTTTTTT.

This clonotype is medium-sized (0.01 to 0.1%) in the sample. The chain is built from TRBV27 and TRBJ2-1; either TRBD1 or TRBD2 may supply D (5 bases each). Trimming shortened V by 2 bases and J by 6 bases, and 14 bases separated the two germline ends. There are 15 residues in the CDR3. Germline CDR1 and CDR2: MNHEY and SMNVEV (reference sequence). CDR3 DNA: TGTGCCAGCAGTTTAAGGATAGCGAGGGGCAATGAGCAGTTCTTC. Translating gives CASSLRIARGNEQFF.

This clonotype is medium-sized within its sample. This chain links TRBV30 with TRBJ1-5, with 7 bases identical to TRBD1. The CDR3 runs to 13 residues. Trimming took 3 bases from V and 4 from J; bases not matched to a gene: 3. Germline lookup yields CDR1 GTSNPN and CDR2 SVGIG (reference sequence). The CDR3 reads CAWRADRNQPQHF. CDR3 nucleotides: TGTGCCTGGAGGGCGGACAGGAATCAGCCCCAGCATTTT.

Within the sample, this clonotype is medium-sized. The chain is built from TRBV6-5 and TRBJ1-1, with 7 bases lining up with TRBD1. J was trimmed by 2 bases and V by 5 bases; bases with no gene match: 5. This CDR3 has 14 amino acids. Germline V gives CDR1 MNHEY, CDR2 SVGAGI. The CDR3: CASSTQGDNTEAFF. In DNA, the CDR3 is TGTGCCAGCAGTACGCAGGGGGACAACACTGAAGCTTTCTTT.

The chain combines TRBV18 with TRBJ1-1; 8 bases agree with TRBD1. The V gene's germline CDR1 is KGHSH and CDR2 LQKENI. The CDR3 loop spans 12 amino acids. V was clipped by 6 bases and J by 12 bases; unmatched bases: 9. DNA of the CDR3: TGTGCCAGCTCGACCAGGAACAGGGGGTCTTTCTTT. Amino acids: CASSTRNRGSFF.

Many counts were recorded for this clonotype. This chain joins TRBV24-1 and TRBJ2-7; 7 nucleotides match TRBD1. Germline assignment: CDR1 KGHDR and CDR2 SFDVKD. The CDR3 has 13 amino acids. J lost 7 bases, V lost 4 bases, and 6 bases had no gene match. DNA for the CDR3: TGTGCCACCAGTGAGAGGACAGGCACGGAGCAGTACTTC. This encodes CATSERTGTEQYF.

This clonotype qualifies as medium-sized. The genes are TRBV5-1 and TRBJ1-2; 9 bases agree with TRBD1. The CDR3 contains 14 residues. The germline V gene has CDR1 SGHRS and CDR2 YFSETQ. V dropped 0 bases and J dropped 7; count of bases not matched to a gene: 4. Written as DNA, the CDR3 is TGCGCCAGCAGCTTGGACAGGGGGCTTTCTGGCTACACCTTC. Its protein is CASSLDRGLSGYTF.

This clonotype was observed a handful of times. J is TRBJ1-2 and V is TRBV29-1, with TRBD1 identical over 7 bases. Germline V gives CDR1 SQVTM, CDR2 ANQGSEA. The CDR3 is 12 amino acids. The V and J ends lost 7 bases and 4 bases, in that order; junction bases with no gene match: 6. In nucleotides, the CDR3 is TGCAGCGCAGGGGGTCGTACCTATGGCTACACCTTC. It encodes CSAGGRTYGYTF.

For this clonotype: A much larger clone lies a single base off, so this may be a read error. The chain recombines TRBV6-6 with TRBJ1-3; D is ambiguous. From germline, CDR1 is MNHNY and CDR2 SVGAGI (reference sequence). The CDR3 loop spans 15 amino acids. The CDR3 region has the DNA TGTGCCAGCGAATTTGGCGGGAACTCTGGAAACACCAGATATTTT. This gives the protein CASEFGGNSGNTRYF.

This clonotype rates as medium-sized (0.01 to 0.1%). The chain links TRBV5-1 to TRBJ2-7, with 8 positions matching TRBD2. J lost 6 bases, V lost 0 bases, and 11 bases had no gene match. Per germline, CDR1 SGHRS and CDR2 YFSETQ. The CDR3 loop spans 16 amino acids. The CDR3: CASSLGSSGSFVEQYF. In nucleotides, the CDR3 is TGCGCCAGCAGCTTGGGAAGCAGCGGGAGTTTTGTCGAGCAGTACTTC.

The V call is TRBV7-2, the J call TRBJ2-7, with a weak D call TRBD2 (6 bases). The CDR3 covers 15 residues. Trimming removed 6 bases from V and 2 bases from J, with 17 bases in between. Germline CDR1 SGHTA, CDR2 FQGNSA. The CDR3, as DNA: TGTGCCAGCAGTCAAGCCGGCGGGAAGGCCTACGAGCAGTACTTC. It is translated as CASSQAGGKAYEQYF. Looking up the rest from reference TRBV7-2 and TRBJ2-7 gives the full variable domain: GAGVSQSPSNKVTEKGKDVELRCDPISGHTALYWYRQSLGQGLEFLIYFQGNSAPDKSGLPSDRFSAERTGGSVSTLTIQRTQQEDSAVYLCASSQAGGKAYEQYFGPGTRLTVT.

This clonotype was seen more than once but under ten times. Just one base apart from a much larger clone, this may be a read error. J is TRBJ2-5 and V is TRBV24-1; D tentatively fits TRBD1 or TRBD2 (6 bases each). In germline, CDR1 is KGHDR, CDR2 SFDVKD. Trimming removed 1 base from V and 6 bases from J, with 11 bases in between. This CDR3 is built from 14 residues. The CDR3 DNA follows: TGTGCCACCAGTGATTTACGACGGGGGCAGACCCAGTACTTC. Its protein is CATSDLRRGQTQYF.

This clonotype is termed medium-sized. The rearrangement links TRBV20-1 to TRBJ2-5, with D maybe TRBD2 (5 bases). Trimming took 3 bases from V and 2 from J, leaving 10 bases between them. CDR3 length: 13 amino acids. Germline values: CDR1 DFQATT, CDR2 SNEGSKA (reference sequence). The CDR3 sequence is CSASARGQETQYF. The CDR3 bases are TGCAGTGCTAGCGCTCGAGGGCAAGAGACCCAGTACTTC.

Regarding this clonotype: A much larger clonotype is one base distant, so this may be a read error. This sequence joins TRBV7-9 and TRBJ2-3; D possibly uses TRBD1 or TRBD2 (6 bases each). CDR1 and CDR2 (germline): SEHNR, FQNEAQ (reference sequence). The CDR3 has 15 residues. The CDR3 sequence is CASSFGGTSTDAQYF. CDR3 nucleotides: TGTGCCAGCAGCTTTGGCGGGACAAGCACAGATGCGCAGTATTTT.

This clonotype is medium-sized by share. CDR3 sequence reads: CAISESLLGQVVGRDTEAFF. Written as DNA, the CDR3 is TGTGCCATCAGTGAGTCTCTTTTAGGACAGGTCGTAGGGCGGGACACTGAAGCTTTCTTT. The chain recombines TRBV10-3 with TRBJ1-1; 7 bases agree with TRBD1. This CDR3 contains 20 residues. The ends lost 0 bases at V and 3 bases at J; junction bases unmatched: 19. Germline V gene sequence: CDR1 ENHRY, CDR2 SYGVKD.

This clonotype turned up a few times. This chain joins TRBV30 and TRBJ2-4, with 7 bases fitting TRBD1. The V gene's germline CDR1 is GTSNPN and CDR2 SVGIG (reference sequence). The J segment lost 8 bases and the V segment lost 6 bases, leaving 4 bases of the junction unmatched. The CDR3 is 11 residues long. This CDR3 reads CACMTGYIQYF. The CDR3 nucleotides are TGTGCCTGTATGACAGGGTACATTCAGTACTTC.

This clonotype is labeled medium-sized (0.01 to 0.1%). The chain is built from TRBV20-1 and TRBJ1-2; tentative D call: TRBD1 (5 bases). This CDR3 region has 14 residues. Trimming removed 0 bases at V and 5 bases at J, with 13 bases between. CDR1 and CDR2 (germline): DFQATT, SNEGSKA (reference sequence). CDR3 region: CSARDPQGRYGYTF. In DNA form, the CDR3 reads TGCAGTGCTAGAGATCCCCAGGGAAGATATGGCTACACCTTC.

In its sample, this clonotype was seen many times. The chain is built from TRBV29-1 and TRBJ2-1; 11 bases are shared with TRBD2. The V and J ends lost 0 bases and 8 bases, in that order; junction bases with no gene match: 6. Germline assignment: CDR1 SQVTM and CDR2 ANQGSEA. The CDR3 runs 15 residues. As DNA, the CDR3 is TGCAGCGTTGAAGATCCCCTAGCGGGAGGATATGAGCAGTTCTTC. Residues: CSVEDPLAGGYEQFF.

Sample share makes this clonotype medium-sized. This chain uses TRBV27 with TRBJ2-1; D may correspond to TRBD1 or TRBD2 (5 bases each). CDR3 length equals 13 residues. CDR1 is MNHEY, CDR2 SMNVEV, per germline (reference sequence). Trimming took 5 bases from V and 9 from J, leaving 14 bases between them. The CDR3 nucleotides are TGTGCCAGCAGTACAGACCGGGGCGGTGAGCAGTTCTTC. Amino acid sequence: CASSTDRGGEQFF.

This clonotype is deemed medium-sized (0.01 to 0.1%). CDR3: CASALGANVLTF. Here the CDR3 DNA reads TGTGCCAGCGCTCTTGGGGCCAACGTCCTGACTTTC. The rearrangement uses TRBV12-3 or TRBV12-4 and TRBJ2-6; D ambiguous. V was shortened by 8 bases and J by 3 bases, with 5 bases between the two germline ends. The CDR3 loop spans 12 amino acids.

This clonotype came up a few times. Just one base apart from a much larger clone, this may be a read error. The chain has TRBV5-1 and TRBJ1-6; no clear D gene. The CDR3 is made up of 13 amino acids. Trimming stripped 5 bases from V and 10 bases from J, with 13 bases between. Germline CDR1 and CDR2: SGHRS and YFSETQ. CDR3 protein: CASRSEAISPLHF. The CDR3 DNA sequence: TGCGCCAGCAGGTCTGAGGCCATCTCACCCCTCCACTTT.

The CDR3 bases are TGCGGGAAGGTGGAGACCCAGTACTTC. Translated, it gives CGKVETQYF. The chain uses TRBV21-1 and TRBJ2-5; the table's D call of TRBD1 was not tested on the DNA. TRBV21-1 is a pseudogene segment. This CDR3 has 9 amino acids.

This clonotype has at least ten counts. This sequence joins TRBV5-1 and TRBJ1-1; D remains ambiguous. Trimming pared 4 bases from V and 1 base from J, leaving 8 bases between. The CDR3 contains 13 residues. CDR1 is SGHRS and CDR2 is YFSETQ in the germline V gene. CDR3 loop: CASSEAANTEAFF. CDR3 DNA sequence: TGCGCCAGCAGCGAGGCAGCGAACACTGAAGCTTTCTTT.

The V call is TRBV19, the J call TRBJ1-4, with D unresolved. The CDR3 is 14 amino acids. Germline loops: CDR1 LNHDA, CDR2 SQIVND (reference sequence). V was clipped by 3 bases and J by 8 bases, with 13 bases between them. CDR3 protein: CASSIFGGEEKLFF. DNA of the CDR3: TGTGCCAGTAGTATCTTCGGTGGGGAGGAAAAACTGTTTTTT.

Remarks on this clonotype: A much larger clone sits a single nucleotide away, making a read error possible. Since the CDR3 does not end with the conserved phenylalanine or tryptophan, this likely comes from a read error. This chain joins TRBV18 and TRBJ2-3; TRBD2 matches 8 bases. Germline V lookup: CDR1 KGHSH, CDR2 LQKENI. The trim removed 2 bases at V and 0 bases at J, leaving 10 bases unmatched. The CDR3 loop spans 18 amino acids. CDR3 nucleotides: TGTGCCAGCTCACCAGTGGCTAGCGGGCCTTCTAGCACAGATACGCAGTATGTT. Its protein product is CASSPVASGPSSTDTQYV.

This clonotype showed up just a few times. The V and J genes are TRBV12-3 or TRBV12-4 and TRBJ1-2; maybe TRBD1 (6 bases). Deletions cut 0 bases from V and 3 bases from J, with 11 bases between. This CDR3 is 15 amino acids long. The CDR3 DNA reads as TGTGCCAGCAGTTTAGCGTCGGGGGCCCACTATGGCTACACCTTC. It is translated as CASSLASGAHYGYTF.

As for this clonotype: Since a much larger clone is just one base distant, this may be a read error. The rearrangement uses TRBV6-2 or TRBV6-3 and TRBJ1-2; TRBD1 matches at 8 bases. Germline values: CDR1 MNHEY, CDR2 SVGEGT. After removal of 6 bases from V and 7 bases from J, the junction contained 10 bases not matched to a gene. This CDR3 is built from 14 residues. CDR3 bases: TGTGCCAGCAGGCCCCCGGCAGGGGGCCCTGGCTACACCTTC. This gives the protein CASRPPAGGPGYTF.

This clonotype was seen many times. V usage is TRBV27 and J usage is TRBJ2-7; the D gene is possibly TRBD1 (5 bases). Per the germline V gene, CDR1 is MNHEY and CDR2 is SMNVEV (reference sequence). The CDR3 has 13 amino acids. Trimming removed 2 bases from V and 3 bases from J, with 8 bases in between. The CDR3 loop reads CASSLTRDYEQYF. Here the CDR3 DNA reads TGTGCCAGCAGTTTAACCAGGGACTACGAGCAGTACTTC.